These 11 T cell receptor beta chains were all obtained from the same sample, sequenced in a study of identical twins. A single record per CDR3 protein comes from TCRdb applying MiXCR to the 5' RACE reads. The table lists under 900,000 distinct CDR3 sequences, 9% to 15% of them singletons. The sample was also reused in another study, on yellow fever vaccine responses in identical twins.

Sequencing used PBMCs. All receptors come from a woman between 18 and 30 years old in good health.

This clonotype was counted only a few times. V and J are TRBV28 and TRBJ2-3; D might be TRBD2 (6 bases). Germline-derived CDR1 and CDR2 are MDHEN and SYDVKM. The V end was cut by 6 bases, the J end by 1 base, with 14 bases between. The CDR3 covers 15 residues. The CDR3 spells CASSQDYRGTDTQYF. Here the CDR3 DNA reads TGTGCCAGCAGCCAGGACTATCGCGGCACAGATACGCAGTATTTT.

The chain combines TRBV6-5 with TRBJ2-1; D call uncertain. The CDR3 has 16 residues. The ends were cut back, 0 bases at V and 1 base at J, with 10 bases in the middle. CDR1 is MNHEY and CDR2 is SVGAGI in the germline V gene. The CDR3 DNA follows: TGTGCCAGCAGTTACTCTTTTGCTAGTTCCTACAATGAGCAGTTCTTC. Translated: CASSYSFASSYNEQFF.

This sequence joins TRBV6-5 and TRBJ2-7; TRBD1 aligns across 11 bases. CDR1 and CDR2 (germline): MNHEY, SVGAGI. The CDR3 totals 18 residues. V was pared by 0 bases and J by 3 bases, with 10 bases of the junction left unmatched. The CDR3 loop is CASSYSITGTGGDYEQYF. The DNA for the CDR3 is TGTGCCAGCAGTTACTCGATCACCGGGACAGGGGGAGACTACGAGCAGTACTTC.

This clonotype was seen only a few times. V and J are TRBV6-1 and TRBJ2-3, with 12 bases identical to TRBD2. The CDR3 consists of 15 residues. V shed 6 bases and J 8 bases; nucleotides not matched to a gene: 9. Germline-derived CDR1 and CDR2 are MNHNS and SASEGT. CDR3 sequence (DNA): TGTGCCAGCAGACAAACTAGCGGGGGGAGCGGTACGCAGTATTTT. Its protein product is CASRQTSGGSGTQYF.

Only a few counts were recorded for this clonotype. This chain uses TRBV12-3 or TRBV12-4 with TRBJ2-3; the D is unclear. V gave up 6 bases and J gave up 7 bases, with 14 bases separating them. The CDR3 length is 13 residues. CDR3 in amino acids: CASSLRVRNTQYF. CDR3 DNA: TGTGCCAGCAGCCTTAGGGTCAGGAATACGCAGTATTTT.

This clonotype turned up a few times. Written as DNA, the CDR3 is TGTGCCACCAGTGACCCGCCCGGGCCCTCCCTACGCCGGGCGTACAATGAGCAGTTCTTC. Its translation: CATSDPPGPSLRRAYNEQFF. The V call is TRBV24-1, the J call TRBJ2-1, with D unclear. The CDR3 length is 20 residues. Germline-derived CDR1 and CDR2 are KGHDR and SFDVKD. Trimming left V 4 bases short and J 4 bases short, with 28 bases between.

This chain uses TRBV7-8 with TRBJ1-4; tentatively, D is TRBD1 (5 bases). V was cut by 4 bases and J by 8 bases, with 11 bases left in between. Germline CDR1 SGHVS, CDR2 FQNEAQ. The CDR3 is made up of 13 amino acids. The CDR3 DNA sequence: TGTGCCAGCAGCTCCCGACAGCGGGAAAAACTGTTTTTT. It codes for CASSSRQREKLFF. Full variable domain (rest looked up from reference TRBV7-8 and TRBJ1-4): GAGVSQSPRYKVAKRGQDVALRCDPISGHVSLFWYQQALGQGPEFLTYFQNEAQLDKSGLPSDRFFAERPEGSVSTLKIQRTQQEDSAVYLCASSSRQREKLFFGSGTQLSVL.

The V call is TRBV29-1, the J call TRBJ2-1; 8 positions agree with TRBD1. The CDR3 is made up of 11 amino acids. Trimming took 3 bases from V and 12 from J; bases not matched to a gene: 4. Germline V gene data show CDR1 as SQVTM and CDR2 as ANQGSEA. The CDR3 loop reads CSVDVGQGQFF. DNA of the CDR3: TGCAGCGTTGATGTTGGACAGGGGCAGTTCTTC.

The rearrangement joins TRBV18 to TRBJ2-5; D is unresolved. The CDR3 is 13 amino acids. V shed 5 bases and J shed 5 bases, with 12 bases lying between them. Germline V gene data show CDR1 as KGHSH and CDR2 as LQKENI. The CDR3 is CASSAITVETQYF. DNA for the CDR3: TGTGCCAGCTCAGCCATTACCGTGGAGACCCAGTACTTC.

The chain is built from TRBV12-3 or TRBV12-4 and TRBJ2-3; either TRBD1 or TRBD2 may fit D (5 bases each). The CDR3 contains 16 residues. V was trimmed by 5 bases and J by 0 bases, leaving 15 bases between them. In DNA form, the CDR3 reads TGTGCCAGCAGTGGGGACGCCCGGCGAAGCACAGATACGCAGTATTTT. It encodes CASSGDARRSTDTQYF.

This clonotype was recorded a few times. The J gene is TRBJ2-1, the V gene TRBV2; perhaps TRBD2 as D (6 bases). Germline V CDR1 and CDR2: SNHLY, FYNNEI. V lost 7 bases to trimming and J lost 4 bases, with 17 bases between them. CDR3 size: 15 residues. The CDR3 loop reads CASTGGTGVYNEQFF. CDR3 sequence (DNA): TGTGCCAGCACCGGAGGGACTGGGGTATACAATGAGCAGTTCTTC.